The next 10 T cell receptor beta chains were all read from a single sample in a study of regulatory T cells in long-lasting Graves disease. Time point of the sample: newly diagnosed GD, antithyroid drugs for less than 3 months. Generation of the TCR library employed RNA extracted from PBMCs. TCR beta libraries were built with iRepertoire HTBI primers and Arm-PCR of CDR3 regions. In TCRdb, the multiplex PCR reads were re-called with MiXCR into one record per CDR3 protein. Among hundreds of thousands of distinct CDR3 sequences listed, less than 20% were seen once. Material: peripheral blood mononuclear cells (PBMCs), obtained at new diagnosis, from a patient treated with antithyroid drugs. The receptors were gathered from a female donor with Graves disease.

This clonotype was recorded at least ten times. V is TRBV7-2 and J is TRBJ1-2, with TRBD1 matching over 8 bases. J gave up 8 bases and V 1 base, and 0 bases lay outside the gene matches. The germline gives CDR1 SGHTA, CDR2 FQGNSA. This CDR3 is 12 amino acids long. The CDR3 here is CASSLDRGGYTF. Here the CDR3 DNA reads TGTGCCAGCAGCTTAGACAGGGGGGGCTACACCTTC.

This clonotype was seen a few times. At one boundary the junction diverges from the germline segment, which might be a read error. The chain has TRBV20-1 and TRBJ2-3; 13 nucleotides line up with TRBD2. Per germline, CDR1 DFQATT and CDR2 SNEGSKA (reference sequence). The CDR3 has 14 amino acids. The DNA for the CDR3 is TGCAGTGCTACCGGGACTAGCGGGACTGATACGCGGTATTTT. It translates to CSATGTSGTDTRYF.

This clonotype was found many times. This sequence joins TRBV2 and TRBJ1-4; D unresolved. Germline values: CDR1 SNHLY, CDR2 FYNNEI. The CDR3 has 13 residues. V shed 4 bases and J shed 8 bases, with 11 bases lying between them. DNA for the CDR3: TGTGCCAGCAGTGGGCGGTGGAACGAAAAACTGTTTTTT. Amino acids: CASSGRWNEKLFF. The variable domain in full, completed from reference TRBV2 and TRBJ1-4, reads EPEVTQTPSHQVTQMGQEVILRCVPISNHLYFYWYRQILGQKVEFLVSFYNNEISEKSEIFDDQFSVERPDGSNFTLKIRSTKLEDSAMYFCASSGRWNEKLFFGSGTQLSVL.

This clonotype was detected ten times or more. The chain recombines TRBV6-1 with TRBJ1-1, with D unclear. The germline CDR1 and CDR2 sequences are MNHNS and SASEGT. The V end lost 4 bases, the J end lost 2 bases, and 11 bases lay between the germline ends. This CDR3 is 14 amino acids long. The CDR3 loop reads CASSVGYSNTEAFF. The CDR3 coding sequence is TGTGCCAGCAGTGTAGGTTACTCAAACACTGAAGCTTTCTTT.

The chain recombines TRBV6-1 with TRBJ1-1; a weak D match, TRBD1 (6 bases). This CDR3 contains 15 residues. CDR1 and CDR2 from the germline V gene are MNHNS and SASEGT. V lost 6 bases to trimming and J lost 1 base, with 15 bases between them. CDR3 residues: CASSDLGHSNTEAFF. CDR3 sequence (DNA): TGTGCCAGCAGCGACTTGGGACACTCGAACACTGAAGCTTTCTTT.

Many counts were recorded for this clonotype. The V call is TRBV20-1, the J call TRBJ2-1; maybe TRBD2 (6 bases). This CDR3 contains 16 residues. With 4 bases removed from V and 5 bases from J, the gap between germline ends came to 21 bases. Germline V lookup: CDR1 DFQATT, CDR2 SNEGSKA (reference sequence). The CDR3 spells CSATPQGLLGHNEQFF. The CDR3 nucleotides read TGCAGTGCTACCCCGCAGGGACTTTTAGGGCACAATGAGCAGTTCTTC.

This clonotype was seen ten or more times. V usage is TRBV4-2 and J usage is TRBJ1-2; 8 positions agree with TRBD1. Trimming at V came to 2 bases and at J to 8 bases, leaving 16 bases not matched to a gene. Germline CDR1 and CDR2: LGHNA and YNFKEQ. The CDR3 is 17 amino acids. CDR3 sequence reads: CASSQQGQAGGFQGYTF. DNA of the CDR3: TGTGCCAGCAGCCAACAAGGCCAGGCAGGGGGCTTTCAGGGCTACACCTTC.

Concerning this clonotype: A much larger clone differs from this one at a single base, so this may be a read error. The chain recombines TRBV12-3 or TRBV12-4 with TRBJ1-1; D gene unclear. V shed 6 bases and J shed 1 base, with 9 bases lying between them. The CDR3 spans 13 residues. The CDR3 DNA reads TGTGCCAGCAGCCAAGCCCAGAACACTGAAGCTTTCTTT. Protein product: CASSQAQNTEAFF.

The table lists this clonotype with many counts. This rearrangement joins TRBV7-2 to TRBJ1-2, with no clear D. Per the germline V gene, CDR1 is SGHTA and CDR2 is FQGNSA. The V end was cut by 1 base, the J end by 3 bases, with 18 bases between. The CDR3 extends over 17 amino acids. The CDR3: CASSLGIASGHHYGYTF. The CDR3 coding sequence is TGTGCCAGCAGCTTAGGAATCGCCTCCGGGCATCACTATGGCTACACCTTC.

There are many counts of this clonotype. This chain joins TRBV12-3 or TRBV12-4 and TRBJ1-1; no clear D gene. The CDR3 extends over 12 amino acids. The ends were cut back, 8 bases at V and 4 bases at J, with 11 bases in the middle. DNA for the CDR3: TGTGCCAGCGAAAACTCCGGCACTGAAGCTTTCTTT. As protein: CASENSGTEAFF.